A selection of T cell receptor beta chains follows, all from one sample in a study of CD8+ T cells in alopecia areata. The data were produced by immunoSEQ multiplex PCR, yet TCRdb's version contains in-frame clones alone and is incomplete. This sample has about 180,000 clones, with about half found just once. The sample in question was CD8+ T cells sorted from blood, obtained at week 52, from a patient treated with tofacitinib. The receptors were sampled from a human donor with alopecia areata. Both conserved end residues are part of each CDR3. D genes are given only for firm matches. Clone size is shown for a subset of rows, as once, few, many or a class of expanded clone.

CASSLSPGTGVEEQYF	TGTGCCAGCAGTTTATCCCCCGGGACAGGGGTGGAGGAGCAGTACTTC	TRBV27	TRBD1	NA	TRBJ2-7
CASSHRGSYNEQFF	TGCGCCAGCAGCCACAGGGGTTCGTACAATGAGCAGTTCTTC	TRBV4-1	NA	NA	TRBJ2-1
CASSQDLEDTDTQYF	TGCGCCAGCAGCCAAGATTTAGAGGACACAGATACGCAGTATTTT	TRBV4-1	NA	few	TRBJ2-3
CASSQDVAGFTDTQYF	TGCGCCAGCAGCCAAGACGTAGCAGGGTTTACAGATACGCAGTATTTT	TRBV4-3	NA	NA	TRBJ2-3
CAWSSLRQPQHF	TGTGCCTGGAGTTCGCTTCGTCAGCCCCAGCATTTT	TRBV30	NA	NA	TRBJ1-5
CAWGGPGQGRQPQHF	TGTGCCTGGGGGGGCCCGGGACAGGGTCGGCAGCCCCAGCATTTT	TRBV30	TRBD1	NA	TRBJ1-5
CASSDGTLVQETQYF	TGTGCCAGCAGCGACGGGACCTTGGTGCAAGAGACCCAGTACTTC	TRBV7-2	NA	NA	TRBJ2-5
CAISGVGQGGYGYTF	TGTGCCATCAGTGGGGTAGGACAGGGCGGCTATGGCTACACCTTC	TRBV10-3	TRBD1	NA	TRBJ1-2
CASSLGTGLEALHF	TGTGCCAGCTCACTTGGGACAGGGTTAGAAGCCCTCCACTTT	TRBV18	TRBD1	once	TRBJ1-6
CAWSFLDGTEAFF	TGTGCCTGGAGTTTCTTAGATGGGACTGAAGCTTTCTTT	TRBV30	NA	NA	TRBJ1-1
CASSWSGVQPQHF	TGTGCCAGCAGTTGGTCAGGGGTTCAGCCCCAGCATTTT	TRBV6-5	NA	few	TRBJ1-5
CASRLRGGNSNQPQHF	TGTGCCAGCAGACTCAGAGGGGGTAATAGCAATCAGCCCCAGCATTTT	TRBV7-9	NA	NA	TRBJ1-5
CASSEGQGGLNTEAFF	TGTGCCAGCAGTGAGGGACAGGGTGGTTTGAACACTGAAGCTTTCTTT	TRBV6-1	TRBD1	medium-sized	TRBJ1-1
CASSFLAGGFLDEQFF	TGTGCCAGCAGCTTCCTAGCGGGGGGTTTTTTGGATGAGCAGTTCTTC	TRBV11-2	TRBD2	NA	TRBJ2-1
CASSPIGGGLHSEQFF	TGTGCCAGCAGCCCCATTGGAGGGGGCCTACATTCCGAGCAGTTCTTC	TRBV7-9	NA	once	TRBJ2-1
CASSPEFGTDTQYF	TGTGCCAGCAGCCCGGAGTTCGGGACAGATACGCAGTATTTT	TRBV5-6	NA	NA	TRBJ2-3
CASSVYYGYTF	TGTGCCAGCAGTGTCTACTATGGCTACACCTTC	TRBV25-1	NA	NA	TRBJ1-2